Below, 2 T cell receptor beta chains from the same sample are listed, as sequenced in a study of control samples from healthy donors and cancer patients. TCRdb's table, derived via immunoSEQ multiplex PCR, lists solely in-frame clones and lacks some. Of 52,000 or so clones listed, about 93% are singletons. Source material: blood. Source of these receptors: a man aged 25 to 45 in good health.

The chain employs TRBV12-3 or TRBV12-4 and TRBJ1-1, with D perhaps matching TRBD1 (6 bases). The length of the CDR3 is 12 residues. Trimming cost V 8 bases and J 5 bases, with 12 bases left between them. The chain's CDR3 is CASGGGVTEAFF. In DNA form, the CDR3 reads TGTGCCAGCGGAGGGGGGGTAACTGAAGCTTTCTTT.

In DNA form, the CDR3 reads TGTGCCAGCAGCCCGAAGGAACAGGTAAACACTGAAGCTTTCTTT. Residues: CASSPKEQVNTEAFF. The chain is built from TRBV7-9 and TRBJ1-1, with a weak D call TRBD1 (5 bases). The CDR3 has 15 amino acids. The V gene's germline CDR1 is SEHNR and CDR2 FQNEAQ (reference sequence). The V and J ends lost 5 bases and 2 bases respectively, with 15 bases between them. Full variable domain (missing parts from reference TRBV7-9 and TRBJ1-1): DTGVSQNPRHKITKRGQNVTFRCDPISEHNRLYWYRQTLGQGPEFLTYFQNEAQLEKSRLLSDRFSAERPKGSFSTLEIQRTEQGDSAMYLCASSPKEQVNTEAFFGQGTRLTVV.